This T cell receptor (beta chain) is from a study of cytomegalovirus exposure and HLA in healthy donors. At the level of the study: Of some 400 genotyped donors, approximately 84% clustered with self-reported Caucasian donors.

This clone was counted a few times. Its antigen is as yet unknown. The PCR employed 60 Vbeta primers together with 13 Jbeta primers. Sequencing was performed with immunoSEQ multiplex PCR; in TCRdb, only in-frame clones are kept and a portion is missing. The sample holds approximately 110,000 clones, about 59% seen once. The CDR3 spans 14 residues. Per germline, CDR1 LGHNA and CDR2 YNFKEQ. Trimming cost V 6 bases and J 3 bases, with 9 bases left between them. It was healthy bone marrow donors who served as donors. Study-wide findings and caveats: A later analysis showed that HLA-associated TCR beta chains had undergone more clonal expansion than equally common others. In a later analysis, across HLA loci, associated TCR counts were highest for DRB1, lowest for HLA-C.

Sequenced sample: PBMCs. The chain is built from TRBV4-2 and TRBJ1-6, with a possible D match to TRBD1 (6 bases). The TCR originated in a man aged 25 to 45 in good health and CMV-seropositive. The CDR3 sequence is CASSSGVYNSPLHF. The CDR3 coding sequence is TGTGCCAGCAGTTCAGGGGTCTATAATTCACCCCTCCACTTT.